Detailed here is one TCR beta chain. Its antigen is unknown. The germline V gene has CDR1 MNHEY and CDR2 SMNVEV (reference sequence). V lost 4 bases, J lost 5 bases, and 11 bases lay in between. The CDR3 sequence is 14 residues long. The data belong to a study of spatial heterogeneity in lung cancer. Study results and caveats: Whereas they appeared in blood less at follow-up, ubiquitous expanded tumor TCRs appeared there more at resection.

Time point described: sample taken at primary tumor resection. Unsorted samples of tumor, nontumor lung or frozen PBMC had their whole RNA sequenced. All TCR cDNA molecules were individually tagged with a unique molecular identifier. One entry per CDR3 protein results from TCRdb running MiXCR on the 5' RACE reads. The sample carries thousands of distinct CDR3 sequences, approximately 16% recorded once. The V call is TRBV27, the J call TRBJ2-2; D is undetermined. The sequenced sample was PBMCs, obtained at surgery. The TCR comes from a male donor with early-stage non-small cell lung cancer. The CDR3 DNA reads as TGTGCCAGCAGTTATGTGGTACAGACCGGGGAGCTGTTTTTT. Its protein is CASSYVVQTGELFF.